The 5 T cell receptor beta chains given below trace back to one sample, sequenced in a study of CD8+CD57+ T cells in acquired aplastic anemia. For CDR3 and TCR beta VDJ profiling, genomic DNA was the template used. Using its own MiXCR run on the reads, TCRdb lists one record per CDR3 protein. The table lists some 82,000 distinct CDR3 sequences, over 35% of them singletons. Sequencing used sorted CD4+, CD8+, or CD8+CD57+ T cells (not recorded which) from PBMCs. The receptors here all came from a human donor in good health, serving as a control.

The rearrangement links TRBV11-2 to TRBJ2-1, with 8 positions matching TRBD2. Unmatched junction bases numbered 8, after V lost 0 bases and J lost 10 bases. Germline V CDR1 and CDR2: SGHAT, FQNNGV. The CDR3 extends over 15 amino acids. The CDR3 protein is CASSLESGGEAEQFF. The CDR3 DNA is TGTGCCAGCAGCTTAGAATCGGGAGGGGAGGCCGAGCAGTTCTTC.

This clonotype appeared a few times. The J gene is TRBJ2-7, the V gene TRBV15; 7 nucleotides agree with TRBD2. Germline lookup yields CDR1 LNHNV and CDR2 YYDKDF (reference sequence). CDR3 length: 16 residues. With 5 bases clipped from V and 1 base from J, the junction kept 11 bases outside the gene matches. The CDR3 coding sequence is TGTGCCACCAGCCGGGGGAGGGGAGGTCGGTCCTACGAGCAGTACTTC. It yields the protein CATSRGRGGRSYEQYF.

The chain recombines TRBV2 with TRBJ2-7; 9 bases agree with TRBD2. Germline V lookup: CDR1 SNHLY, CDR2 FYNNEI. The CDR3 runs to 15 residues. The V and J ends lost 7 bases and 2 bases, in that order; junction bases with no gene match: 9. The chain's CDR3 is CASTETSGATYEQYF. The CDR3 nucleotides are TGTGCCAGCACGGAGACTAGCGGTGCCACCTACGAGCAGTACTTC.

This clonotype was seen many times. The chain combines TRBV6-1 with TRBJ2-7, with D unclear. Per the germline V gene, CDR1 is MNHNS and CDR2 is SASEGT. V shed 0 bases and J shed 6 bases, with 12 bases lying between them. This CDR3 contains 14 residues. This chain's CDR3 is CASSEAGDPLEQYF. CDR3 in DNA: TGTGCCAGCAGTGAAGCCGGCGACCCTCTCGAGCAGTACTTC.

This clonotype has at least ten counts. The rearrangement links TRBV15 to TRBJ2-7; a possible D gene is TRBD2 (6 bases). CDR3 size: 14 residues. Germline V gene sequence: CDR1 LNHNV, CDR2 YYDKDF (reference sequence). V shed 4 bases and J shed 6 bases, with 16 bases lying between them. The CDR3 is CATSNRSSVAEQYF. In DNA form, the CDR3 reads TGTGCCACCAGCAATCGGTCTAGCGTAGCCGAGCAGTACTTC.